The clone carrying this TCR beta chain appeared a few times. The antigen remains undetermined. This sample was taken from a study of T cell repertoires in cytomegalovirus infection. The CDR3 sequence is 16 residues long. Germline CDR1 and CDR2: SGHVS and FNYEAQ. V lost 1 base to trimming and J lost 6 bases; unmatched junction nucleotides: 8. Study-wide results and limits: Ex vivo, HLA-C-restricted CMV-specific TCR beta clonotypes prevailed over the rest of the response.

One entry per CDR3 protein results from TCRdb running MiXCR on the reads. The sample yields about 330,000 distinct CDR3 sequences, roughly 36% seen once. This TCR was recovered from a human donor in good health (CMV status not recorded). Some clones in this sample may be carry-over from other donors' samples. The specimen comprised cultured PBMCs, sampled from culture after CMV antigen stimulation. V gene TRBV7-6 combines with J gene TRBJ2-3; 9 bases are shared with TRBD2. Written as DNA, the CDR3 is TGTGCCAGCAGCTTAGTCGGACTAGCGTCCGGGGATACGCAGTATTTT. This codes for CASSLVGLASGDTQYF. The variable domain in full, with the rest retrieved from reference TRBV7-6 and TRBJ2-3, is GAGVSQSPRYKVTKRGQDVALRCDPISGHVSLYWYRQALGQGPEFLTYFNYEAQQDKSGLPNDRFSAERPEGSISTLTIQRTEQRDSAMYRCASSLVGLASGDTQYFGPGTRLTVL.